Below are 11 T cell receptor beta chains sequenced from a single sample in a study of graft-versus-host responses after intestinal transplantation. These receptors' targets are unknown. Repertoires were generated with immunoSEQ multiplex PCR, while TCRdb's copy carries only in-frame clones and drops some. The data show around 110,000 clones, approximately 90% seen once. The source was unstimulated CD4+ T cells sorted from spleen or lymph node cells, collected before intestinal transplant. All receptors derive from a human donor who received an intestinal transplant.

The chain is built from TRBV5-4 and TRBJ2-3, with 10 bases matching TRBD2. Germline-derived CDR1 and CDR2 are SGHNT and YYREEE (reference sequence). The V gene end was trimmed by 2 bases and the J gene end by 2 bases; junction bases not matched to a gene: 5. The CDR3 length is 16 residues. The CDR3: CASSFHLAGVTDTQYF. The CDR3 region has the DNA TGTGCCAGCAGCTTCCACCTAGCGGGGGTCACAGATACGCAGTATTTT. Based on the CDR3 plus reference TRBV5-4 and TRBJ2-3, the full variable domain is ETGVTQSPTHLIKTRGQQVTLRCSSQSGHNTVSWYQQALGQGPQFIFQYYREEENGRGNFPPRFSGLQFPNYSSELNVNALELDDSALYLCASSFHLAGVTDTQYFGPGTRLTVL.

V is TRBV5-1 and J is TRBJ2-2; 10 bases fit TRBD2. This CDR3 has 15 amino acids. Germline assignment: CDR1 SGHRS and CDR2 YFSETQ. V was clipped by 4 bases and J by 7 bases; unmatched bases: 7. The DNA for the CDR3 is TGCGCCAGCAGCCTCCTAGCGGGGGAGGTCGGGGAGCTGTTTTTT. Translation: CASSLLAGEVGELFF.

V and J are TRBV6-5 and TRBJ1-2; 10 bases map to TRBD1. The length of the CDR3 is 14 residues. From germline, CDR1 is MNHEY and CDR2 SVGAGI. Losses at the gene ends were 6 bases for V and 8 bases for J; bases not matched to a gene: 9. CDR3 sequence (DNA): TGTGCCAGCAGCCAGGGGGGACAGGGGATGGGCTACACCTTC. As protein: CASSQGGQGMGYTF.

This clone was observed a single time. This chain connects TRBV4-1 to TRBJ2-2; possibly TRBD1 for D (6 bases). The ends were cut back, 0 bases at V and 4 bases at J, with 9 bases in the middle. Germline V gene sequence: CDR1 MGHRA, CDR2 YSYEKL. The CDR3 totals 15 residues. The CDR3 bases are TGCGCCAGCAGCCAAGACAGGGGCGCCACCGGGGAGCTGTTTTTT. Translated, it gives CASSQDRGATGELFF.

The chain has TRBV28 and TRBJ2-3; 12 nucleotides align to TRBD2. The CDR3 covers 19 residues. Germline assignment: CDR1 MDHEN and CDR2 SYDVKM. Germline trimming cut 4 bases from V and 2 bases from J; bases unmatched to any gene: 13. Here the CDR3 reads CASSSGGGRTSGTTDTQYF. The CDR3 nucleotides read TGTGCCAGCAGTTCCGGGGGGGGGCGGACTAGCGGGACCACAGATACGCAGTATTTT.

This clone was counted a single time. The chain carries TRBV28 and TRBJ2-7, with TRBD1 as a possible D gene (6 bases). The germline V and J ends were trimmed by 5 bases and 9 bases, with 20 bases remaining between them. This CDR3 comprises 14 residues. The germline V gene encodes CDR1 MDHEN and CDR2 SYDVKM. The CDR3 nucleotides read TGTGCCAGCAGTCCTGAATTACAGGGAAAAGGGCAGTACTTC. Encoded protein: CASSPELQGKGQYF.

The chain's CDR3 is CASSAASDEQFF. The CDR3 nucleotides read TGTGCCAGCAGCGCCGCTAGCGATGAGCAGTTCTTC. J is TRBJ2-1 and V is TRBV27; the D gene is possibly TRBD2 (6 bases). Looked up from germline, CDR1 is MNHEY and CDR2 is SMNVEV (reference sequence). This CDR3 is 12 amino acids long. With 6 bases removed from V and 8 bases from J, the gap between germline ends came to 11 bases.

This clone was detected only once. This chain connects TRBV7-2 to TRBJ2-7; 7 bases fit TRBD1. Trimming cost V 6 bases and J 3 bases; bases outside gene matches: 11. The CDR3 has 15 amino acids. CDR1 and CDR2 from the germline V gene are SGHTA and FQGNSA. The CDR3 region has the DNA TGTGCCAGCAGGAAAGGCCCGGGACAGAACTACGAGCAGTACTTC. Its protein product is CASRKGPGQNYEQYF.

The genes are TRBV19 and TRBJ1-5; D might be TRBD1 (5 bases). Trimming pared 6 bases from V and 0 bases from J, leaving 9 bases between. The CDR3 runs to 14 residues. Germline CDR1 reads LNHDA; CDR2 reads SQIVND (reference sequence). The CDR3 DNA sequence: TGTGCCAGTAGGGGACTTAATAGCAATCAGCCCCAGCATTTT. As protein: CASRGLNSNQPQHF.

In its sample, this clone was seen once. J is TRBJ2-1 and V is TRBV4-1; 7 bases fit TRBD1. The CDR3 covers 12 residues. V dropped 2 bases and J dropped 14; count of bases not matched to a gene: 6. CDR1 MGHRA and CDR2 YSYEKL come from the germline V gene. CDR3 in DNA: TGCGCCAGCAGCCAACGGACAGGTAGGAAGTTCTTC. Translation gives CASSQRTGRKFF.

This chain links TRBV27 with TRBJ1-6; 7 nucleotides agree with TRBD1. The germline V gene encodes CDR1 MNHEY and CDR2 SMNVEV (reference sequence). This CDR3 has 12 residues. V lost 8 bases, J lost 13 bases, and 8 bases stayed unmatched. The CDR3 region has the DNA TGTGCCAGCGCACGACAGGGCTCTCCCCTCCACTTT. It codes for CASARQGSPLHF.